These 21 T cell receptor beta chains were all obtained from the same sample, sequenced in a study of blood T cell repertoires in COVID-19. Produced via immunoSEQ multiplex PCR; TCRdb's table is partial and in-frame only. The table has around 160,000 clones, roughly 83% seen once. The sequencing input was PBMCs or T cells enriched from blood (not recorded which). The receptors here all came from a woman in her sixties or seventies who had recovered from COVID-19.

This chain links TRBV27 with TRBJ1-1, with 7 bases lining up with TRBD1. The CDR3 extends over 16 amino acids. Germline CDR1 MNHEY, CDR2 SMNVEV (reference sequence). V was pared by 0 bases and J by 5 bases, with 9 bases of the junction left unmatched. Here the CDR3 DNA reads TGTGCCAGCAGTTTATCGCCCACGCAGGGGGTGACTGAAGCTTTCTTT. As protein: CASSLSPTQGVTEAFF.

Here the CDR3 reads CASSQAEQGAEKLFF. The CDR3, as DNA: TGTGCCAGCAGCCAAGCCGAGCAGGGGGCGGAAAAACTGTTTTTT. The J gene is TRBJ1-4, the V gene TRBV5-4; the match to TRBD1 covers 8 bases. In germline, CDR1 is SGHNT, CDR2 YYREEE (reference sequence). V shed 4 bases and J 8 bases; nucleotides not matched to a gene: 10. This CDR3 has 15 residues.

In nucleotides, the CDR3 is TGTGCCAGCAGTTCCGAAGCGCGAGGGGGGACCCAGTACTTC. Protein sequence: CASSSEARGGTQYF. V is TRBV6-2 or TRBV6-3 and J is TRBJ2-5, with D possibly TRBD1 on 6 matching bases. The CDR3 loop spans 14 amino acids. Germline V gene data show CDR1 as MNHEY and CDR2 as SVGEGT. The V gene lost 4 bases and the J gene lost 7 bases, with 16 bases spanning the gap.

The rearrangement links TRBV6-6 to TRBJ2-3; a weak D match, TRBD1 (6 bases). The germline V gene has CDR1 MNHNY and CDR2 SVGAGI (reference sequence). Trimming cost V 0 bases and J 1 base, with 11 bases left between them. The CDR3 contains 16 residues. Written as DNA, the CDR3 is TGTGCCAGCAGTTACTCGGGGGCCCCGGGCACAGATACGCAGTATTTT. This translates into CASSYSGAPGTDTQYF.

The chain is built from TRBV5-5 and TRBJ1-4; no reliable D call. Trimming stripped 0 bases from V and 4 bases from J, with 7 bases between. This CDR3 spans 14 amino acids. From germline, CDR1 is SGHKS and CDR2 YYEKEE (reference sequence). CDR3 in DNA: TGTGCCAGCAGCTTGGACAGTGGTAATGAAAAACTGTTTTTT. It specifies CASSLDSGNEKLFF.

V is TRBV5-6 and J is TRBJ1-1; the match to TRBD1 covers 7 bases. Germline CDR1 and CDR2: SGHDT and YYEEEE. Trimming at V came to 4 bases and at J to 1 base, leaving 13 bases not matched to a gene. The length of the CDR3 is 17 residues. CDR3 amino acids: CASSQLPGQSTNTEAFF. CDR3 coding DNA: TGTGCCAGCAGCCAGCTTCCGGGACAGTCTACGAACACTGAAGCTTTCTTT.

This chain joins TRBV10-2 and TRBJ1-4; tentatively, D is TRBD1 (5 bases). This CDR3 region has 15 residues. CDR1 is WSHSY and CDR2 is SAAADI in the germline V gene. With 4 bases removed from V and 6 bases from J, the gap between germline ends came to 15 bases. CDR3: CASSGGLGGDEKLFF. The CDR3 coding sequence is TGCGCCAGCAGTGGAGGGCTGGGAGGGGATGAAAAACTGTTTTTT.

This CDR3 is CASRPGVDTEAFF. Here the CDR3 DNA reads TGTGCCAGTAGGCCAGGGGTCGACACTGAAGCTTTCTTT. The chain recombines TRBV19 with TRBJ1-1, with a weak D call TRBD1 (6 bases). V dropped 6 bases and J dropped 3 bases, with 11 bases sitting between them. CDR1 LNHDA and CDR2 SQIVND come from the germline V gene (reference sequence). CDR3 length equals 13 residues.

This rearrangement joins TRBV18 to TRBJ1-1; 11 bases are a match to TRBD1. The germline gives CDR1 KGHSH, CDR2 LQKENI. The V segment lost 6 bases and the J segment 6 bases; nucleotides outside the gene matches: 6. CDR3 size: 14 residues. The CDR3 spells CASSRTGGRSEAFF. DNA of the CDR3: TGTGCCAGCTCTAGGACAGGGGGCAGGTCTGAAGCTTTCTTT.

This clone was counted between two and nine times. This chain's CDR3 is CAIAPRGLSGNTIYF. The CDR3 DNA follows: TGTGCCATCGCACCGAGGGGACTCTCTGGAAACACCATATATTTT. This rearrangement joins TRBV10-3 to TRBJ1-3; maybe TRBD1 (5 bases). Trimming pared 8 bases from V and 0 bases from J, leaving 14 bases between. From germline, CDR1 is ENHRY and CDR2 SYGVKD. The CDR3 runs 15 residues.

V and J are TRBV1 and TRBJ2-1; the table's D call of TRBD2 was not tested on the DNA. TRBV1 corresponds to a pseudogene. The CDR3 has 18 residues. The CDR3 loop is CTSNNLRGLAGTENEQFF. As DNA, the CDR3 is TGCACCAGCAACAACCTCCGAGGACTAGCGGGAACGGAGAATGAGCAGTTCTTC.

The CDR3: CASSSLKGQEYNEQFF. The CDR3 nucleotides are TGCGCCAGCAGCTCTCTCAAGGGACAGGAGTACAATGAGCAGTTCTTC. The chain links TRBV5-1 to TRBJ2-1; TRBD1 matches 8 bases. This CDR3 has 16 amino acids. Germline V gene lookup returns CDR1 SGHRS and CDR2 YFSETQ. The trim removed 3 bases at V and 4 bases at J, leaving 9 bases unmatched.

The chain uses TRBV19 and TRBJ1-2, with 7 bases aligning to TRBD1. Germline V lookup: CDR1 LNHDA, CDR2 SQIVND (reference sequence). There are 14 residues in the CDR3. V gave up 8 bases and J gave up 3 bases; unmatched junction bases: 9. The DNA for the CDR3 is TGTGCCAGTTCCGCTCGACAGGGAGACTATGGCTACACCTTC. This gives the protein CASSARQGDYGYTF.

This rearrangement joins TRBV28 to TRBJ1-2; tentative D call: TRBD1 (5 bases). The germline CDR1 and CDR2 sequences are MDHEN and SYDVKM. Trimming removed 7 bases from V and 8 bases from J, with 14 bases in between. CDR3 size: 12 residues. The CDR3 bases are TGTGCCAGCAAGGACACCCAACCAGGCTACACCTTC. Its protein is CASKDTQPGYTF.

The V gene is TRBV28, the J gene TRBJ1-5, with TRBD1 matching over 8 bases. The CDR3 runs to 15 residues. J gave up 1 base and V 6 bases, and 5 bases lay outside the gene matches. In germline, CDR1 is MDHEN, CDR2 SYDVKM. CDR3 bases: TGTGCCAGCAGGCAGGGGGCAGAGAGCAATCAGCCCCAGCATTTT. Translating gives CASRQGAESNQPQHF.

The rearrangement uses TRBV11-2 and TRBJ2-1; 9 bases map to TRBD2. With 4 bases clipped from V and 5 bases from J, the junction kept 12 bases outside the gene matches. Germline loops: CDR1 SGHAT, CDR2 FQNNGV. This CDR3 has 17 amino acids. The chain's CDR3 is CASSSRASGTVNNEQFF. The CDR3 DNA is TGTGCCAGCAGCTCAAGGGCTAGCGGGACGGTGAACAATGAGCAGTTCTTC.

This clone occurred a few times. The J gene is TRBJ2-5, the V gene TRBV5-1; D possibly corresponds to TRBD1 (6 bases). The CDR3 extends over 14 amino acids. V lost 4 bases, J lost 0 bases, and 10 bases lay in between. Germline CDR1 and CDR2: SGHRS and YFSETQ. The CDR3 protein is CASSPDSYQETQYF. The CDR3 bases are TGCGCCAGCAGCCCGGACAGTTACCAAGAGACCCAGTACTTC.

This clone showed up just a few times. V is TRBV10-3 and J is TRBJ2-7; a weak D match, TRBD2 (6 bases). Trimming cost V 5 bases and J 3 bases, with 17 bases left between them. Looked up from germline, CDR1 is ENHRY and CDR2 is SYGVKD. The CDR3 has 15 residues. CDR3 amino acids: CAISPGPRGNYEQYF. The CDR3 coding sequence is TGTGCCATCAGTCCGGGCCCCCGGGGGAACTACGAGCAGTACTTC.

This clone was counted at least ten times. V usage is TRBV30 and J usage is TRBJ2-1; perhaps D is TRBD1 or TRBD2 (7 bases each). The length of the CDR3 is 13 residues. V was clipped by 5 bases and J by 10 bases, with 18 bases between them. CDR1 is GTSNPN and CDR2 is SVGIG in the germline V gene (reference sequence). CDR3 region: CAWDREAGDEQFF. The CDR3 DNA reads TGTGCCTGGGACAGGGAGGCGGGGGACGAGCAGTTCTTC.

This clone was recorded a few times. This chain uses TRBV28 with TRBJ2-7; D is perhaps TRBD2 (5 bases). V dropped 7 bases and J dropped 9 bases, with 16 bases sitting between them. This CDR3 comprises 12 residues. CDR1 and CDR2 (germline): MDHEN, SYDVKM. The CDR3 DNA is TGTGCCAGCACCTCGTTACGGGGTAGGCAGTACTTC. The encoded protein is CASTSLRGRQYF.

About this clone itself: One end of the junction fails to match germline, which may point to a read error. The CDR3 DNA is TGTGCCATCAGTGAGACCCGGACAGGGGAACTCTTC. Protein: CAISETRTGELF. The genes are TRBV10-3 and TRBJ2-1, with 9 bases matching TRBD1. Germline V gene data show CDR1 as ENHRY and CDR2 as SYGVKD. The CDR3 is 12 amino acids.